What follows are 20 T cell receptor beta chains derived from one specimen sequenced in a study of radiotherapy plus CTLA-4 blockade in lung cancer. Some clones are missing from TCRdb's copy, which holds only in-frame ones; the method was immunoSEQ multiplex PCR. The data show 35,000 to 45,000 clones, over 60% seen once. Material: peripheral blood, obtained from a patient treated with radiotherapy plus ipilimumab. The receptors stem from a human donor with non-small cell lung cancer who had a partial response to radiotherapy plus ipilimumab.

The chain joins TRBV6-5 to TRBJ2-2; D gene unclear. CDR1 MNHEY and CDR2 SVGAGI come from the germline V gene. The CDR3 extends over 13 amino acids. Trimming shortened V by 7 bases and J by 4 bases, and 10 bases separated the two germline ends. The CDR3 region has the DNA TGTGCCAGCATTGGGCAGAGCACCGGGGAGCTGTTTTTT. Translated, it gives CASIGQSTGELFF.

V gene TRBV19 combines with J gene TRBJ2-7, with TRBD2 matching 7 bases. Per germline, CDR1 LNHDA and CDR2 SQIVND (reference sequence). The CDR3 has 12 residues. J lost 4 bases, V lost 4 bases, and 1 base had no gene match. The CDR3 region is CASSSGGYEQYF. In nucleotides, the CDR3 is TGTGCCAGTAGTAGCGGGGGATACGAGCAGTACTTC.

V and J are TRBV5-4 and TRBJ2-1, with no clear D. The V gene's germline CDR1 is SGHNT and CDR2 YYREEE (reference sequence). V was trimmed by 2 bases and J by 5 bases, leaving 11 bases between them. The CDR3 consists of 14 residues. CDR3 bases: TGTGCCAGCAGCTTACGAACAGCCGACAATGAGCAGTTCTTC. The encoded protein is CASSLRTADNEQFF.

This clone has only one observation. CDR3 protein: CASSSIRGGGNTIYF. The CDR3 nucleotides are TGTGCCAGCAGCTCCATTAGAGGGGGTGGAAACACCATATATTTT. The chain combines TRBV11-2 with TRBJ1-3, with D tentatively TRBD1 (6 bases). The CDR3 is made up of 15 amino acids. Germline CDR1 and CDR2: SGHAT and FQNNGV. Trimming took 4 bases from V and 3 from J, leaving 13 bases between them.

The chain carries TRBV6-1 and TRBJ2-2; D gene ambiguous. V shed 4 bases and J shed 1 base, with 7 bases lying between them. This CDR3 has 14 amino acids. The V gene's germline CDR1 is MNHNS and CDR2 SASEGT. The chain's CDR3 is CASSVSGNTGELFF. The CDR3 DNA sequence: TGTGCCAGCAGTGTCTCAGGGAACACCGGGGAGCTGTTTTTT.

This clone has only a few counts. The chain uses TRBV7-2 and TRBJ2-2; 10 bases line up with TRBD2. V lost 0 bases and J lost 1; bases outside the gene matches: 8. The CDR3 contains 19 residues. CDR1 is SGHTA, CDR2 FQGNSA, per germline. In DNA form, the CDR3 reads TGTGCCAGCAGCTTAGCAACCCTAGCGGGGGTGATGAACACCGGGGAGCTGTTTTTT. This sequence encodes CASSLATLAGVMNTGELFF.

V is TRBV4-2 and J is TRBJ1-1; D is undetermined. Between the trimmed V and J ends, which lost 2 bases and 8 bases, there was a span of 9 bases. CDR1 and CDR2 from the germline V gene are LGHNA and YNFKEQ. The CDR3 spans 12 residues. CDR3 loop: CASSQNRGEAFF. CDR3 nucleotide sequence: TGTGCCAGCAGCCAAAATAGAGGCGAAGCTTTCTTT.

This clone occurred once. The chain combines TRBV10-3 with TRBJ2-5; weak D call: TRBD2 (5 bases). Between the trimmed V and J ends, which lost 7 bases and 4 bases, there was a span of 13 bases. The CDR3 totals 13 residues. Germline V gives CDR1 ENHRY, CDR2 SYGVKD. This CDR3 is CAIKDSLGETQYF. CDR3 nucleotides: TGTGCCATCAAGGACTCTTTAGGAGAGACCCAGTACTTC.

This clone was detected only a few times. The chain links TRBV12-5 to TRBJ2-3; 8 bases are a match to TRBD2. V was clipped by 3 bases and J by 2 bases; unmatched bases: 7. This CDR3 is 16 amino acids long. The germline V gene has CDR1 LGHNT and CDR2 FRNRAP. In DNA form, the CDR3 reads TGTGCTAGTGGTTTAGGGGCTAGCGGGTCCACAGATACGCAGTATTTT. This translates into CASGLGASGSTDTQYF. The full variable domain, its missing parts supplied by reference TRBV12-5 and TRBJ2-3, is DARVTQTPRHKVTEMGQEVTMRCQPILGHNTVFWYRQTMMQGLELLAYFRNRAPLDDSGMPKDRFSAEMPDATLATLKIQPSEPRDSAVYFCASGLGASGSTDTQYFGPGTRLTVL.

The CDR3 DNA reads as TGTGCCAGCCTCGGAGGGGGGGGCACCGGGGAGCTGTTTTTT. Its protein product is CASLGGGGTGELFF. V is TRBV28 and J is TRBJ2-2, with D possibly matching TRBD2 (7 bases). The CDR3 is made up of 14 amino acids. CDR1 and CDR2 (germline): MDHEN, SYDVKM. V shed 8 bases and J shed 4 bases, with 14 bases lying between them.

The J gene is TRBJ2-1, the V gene TRBV18; 7 nucleotides agree with TRBD2. With V trimmed by 4 bases and J by 5 bases, 14 bases remained unmatched. Germline V gene sequence: CDR1 KGHSH, CDR2 LQKENI. This CDR3 comprises 17 residues. The CDR3 region has the DNA TGTGCCAGCTCACTTAACCCGGGCGGGAGTGCCAACAATGAGCAGTTCTTC. Translation gives CASSLNPGGSANNEQFF.

The chain is built from TRBV5-4 and TRBJ2-1; no firm D call. V lost 1 base and J 8 bases, leaving 10 bases between the germline ends. Per the germline V gene, CDR1 is SGHNT and CDR2 is YYREEE (reference sequence). There are 13 residues in the CDR3. Here the CDR3 DNA reads TGTGCCAGCAGCTTGCTGGAGCTACATGAGCAGTTCTTC. This codes for CASSLLELHEQFF.

CDR3 region: CASSPITSGSTDTQYF. CDR3 DNA sequence: TGTGCCAGCAGTCCCATTACTAGCGGAAGCACAGATACGCAGTATTTT. V usage is TRBV27 and J usage is TRBJ2-3, with TRBD2 matching 8 bases. V gave up 5 bases and J gave up 0 bases; unmatched junction bases: 7. Per germline, CDR1 MNHEY and CDR2 SMNVEV (reference sequence). The CDR3 sequence is 16 residues long.

This clone was seen at least ten times. Other DNA sequences in the sample encode the same CDR3. The chain couples TRBV9 to TRBJ1-4; D remains unclear. The V end was cut by 0 bases, the J end by 5 bases, with 8 bases between. CDR3 length: 14 amino acids. Germline loops: CDR1 SGDLS, CDR2 YYNGEE. The CDR3 nucleotides are TGTGCCAGCAGCGTAGGCGGTGCCAATGAAAAACTGTTTTTT. This translates into CASSVGGANEKLFF.

This rearrangement joins TRBV6-4 to TRBJ2-1, with D perhaps matching TRBD1 (5 bases). Germline loops: CDR1 MRHNA, CDR2 SNTAGT. This CDR3 has 15 amino acids. Trimming left V 2 bases short and J 0 bases short, with 8 bases between. CDR3 sequence: CASSDTDSSYNEQFF. DNA of the CDR3: TGTGCCAGCAGTGACACCGACAGCTCCTACAATGAGCAGTTCTTC.

The gene calls are TRBV6-1 and TRBJ1-2; 7 bases fit TRBD1. Germline loops: CDR1 MNHNS, CDR2 SASEGT. V gave up 7 bases and J gave up 5 bases; unmatched junction bases: 10. This CDR3 region has 14 residues. CDR3 protein: CASTGQQGLYGYTF. In DNA form, the CDR3 reads TGTGCCAGCACGGGACAGCAAGGGCTTTATGGCTACACCTTC.

This clone was observed a few times. V usage is TRBV5-6 and J usage is TRBJ1-3; a possible D gene is TRBD1 (5 bases). Germline CDR1 and CDR2: SGHDT and YYEEEE. The length of the CDR3 is 16 residues. Deletions cut 2 bases from V and 0 bases from J, with 12 bases between. The CDR3 nucleotides read TGTGCCAGCAGCTTCCGACAGACGAGCTCTGGAAACACCATATATTTT. It translates to CASSFRQTSSGNTIYF.

The gene calls are TRBV9 and TRBJ2-1; possibly TRBD2 for D (5 bases). The germline V gene has CDR1 SGDLS and CDR2 YYNGEE. The length of the CDR3 is 15 residues. V shed 0 bases and J shed 7 bases, with 14 bases lying between them. CDR3 nucleotides: TGTGCCAGCAGCGTAGGCCTAGCAGCCTTTAATGAGCAGTTCTTC. This sequence encodes CASSVGLAAFNEQFF.

By share, this clone counts as medium-sized (0.01 to 0.1%). The chain recombines TRBV5-1 with TRBJ2-1; tentative D call: TRBD1 (6 bases). This CDR3 has 13 residues. The germline V gene has CDR1 SGHRS and CDR2 YFSETQ. With 0 bases removed from V and 12 bases from J, the gap between germline ends came to 13 bases. Here the CDR3 DNA reads TGCGCCAGCAGCTTGGAGGGGGACCGACCGCAGTTCTTC. Its translation is CASSLEGDRPQFF. The full variable domain, in which reference TRBV5-1 and TRBJ2-1 provide the parts outside the CDR3, is KAGVTQTPRYLIKTRGQQVTLSCSPISGHRSVSWYQQTPGQGLQFLFEYFSETQRNKGNFPGRFSGRQFSNSRSEMNVSTLELGDSALYLCASSLEGDRPQFFGPGTRLTVL.

This chain connects TRBV4-2 to TRBJ2-7; perhaps TRBD1 as D (6 bases). V was trimmed by 5 bases and J by 6 bases, leaving 23 bases between them. Germline V gene lookup returns CDR1 LGHNA and CDR2 YNFKEQ. This CDR3 has 16 amino acids. The DNA for the CDR3 is TGTGCCAGCAGCTCCGGGGTGGCAGGGGTAGGAATCGAGCAGTACTTC. The encoded protein is CASSSGVAGVGIEQYF.